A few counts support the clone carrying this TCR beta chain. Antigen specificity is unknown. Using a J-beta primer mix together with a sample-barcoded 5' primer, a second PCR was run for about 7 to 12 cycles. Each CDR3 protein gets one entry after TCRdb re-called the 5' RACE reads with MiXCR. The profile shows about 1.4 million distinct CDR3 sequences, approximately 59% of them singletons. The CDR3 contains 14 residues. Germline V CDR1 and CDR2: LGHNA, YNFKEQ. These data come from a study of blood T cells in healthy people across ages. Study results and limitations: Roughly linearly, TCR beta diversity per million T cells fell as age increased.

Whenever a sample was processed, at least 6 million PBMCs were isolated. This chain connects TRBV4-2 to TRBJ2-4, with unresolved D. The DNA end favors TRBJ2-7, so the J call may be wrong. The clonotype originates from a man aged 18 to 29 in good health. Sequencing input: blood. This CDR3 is CASSPRTYAYEQYF. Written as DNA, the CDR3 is TGTGCCAGCAGTCCCAGGACCTATGCCTACGAGCAGTACTTC.